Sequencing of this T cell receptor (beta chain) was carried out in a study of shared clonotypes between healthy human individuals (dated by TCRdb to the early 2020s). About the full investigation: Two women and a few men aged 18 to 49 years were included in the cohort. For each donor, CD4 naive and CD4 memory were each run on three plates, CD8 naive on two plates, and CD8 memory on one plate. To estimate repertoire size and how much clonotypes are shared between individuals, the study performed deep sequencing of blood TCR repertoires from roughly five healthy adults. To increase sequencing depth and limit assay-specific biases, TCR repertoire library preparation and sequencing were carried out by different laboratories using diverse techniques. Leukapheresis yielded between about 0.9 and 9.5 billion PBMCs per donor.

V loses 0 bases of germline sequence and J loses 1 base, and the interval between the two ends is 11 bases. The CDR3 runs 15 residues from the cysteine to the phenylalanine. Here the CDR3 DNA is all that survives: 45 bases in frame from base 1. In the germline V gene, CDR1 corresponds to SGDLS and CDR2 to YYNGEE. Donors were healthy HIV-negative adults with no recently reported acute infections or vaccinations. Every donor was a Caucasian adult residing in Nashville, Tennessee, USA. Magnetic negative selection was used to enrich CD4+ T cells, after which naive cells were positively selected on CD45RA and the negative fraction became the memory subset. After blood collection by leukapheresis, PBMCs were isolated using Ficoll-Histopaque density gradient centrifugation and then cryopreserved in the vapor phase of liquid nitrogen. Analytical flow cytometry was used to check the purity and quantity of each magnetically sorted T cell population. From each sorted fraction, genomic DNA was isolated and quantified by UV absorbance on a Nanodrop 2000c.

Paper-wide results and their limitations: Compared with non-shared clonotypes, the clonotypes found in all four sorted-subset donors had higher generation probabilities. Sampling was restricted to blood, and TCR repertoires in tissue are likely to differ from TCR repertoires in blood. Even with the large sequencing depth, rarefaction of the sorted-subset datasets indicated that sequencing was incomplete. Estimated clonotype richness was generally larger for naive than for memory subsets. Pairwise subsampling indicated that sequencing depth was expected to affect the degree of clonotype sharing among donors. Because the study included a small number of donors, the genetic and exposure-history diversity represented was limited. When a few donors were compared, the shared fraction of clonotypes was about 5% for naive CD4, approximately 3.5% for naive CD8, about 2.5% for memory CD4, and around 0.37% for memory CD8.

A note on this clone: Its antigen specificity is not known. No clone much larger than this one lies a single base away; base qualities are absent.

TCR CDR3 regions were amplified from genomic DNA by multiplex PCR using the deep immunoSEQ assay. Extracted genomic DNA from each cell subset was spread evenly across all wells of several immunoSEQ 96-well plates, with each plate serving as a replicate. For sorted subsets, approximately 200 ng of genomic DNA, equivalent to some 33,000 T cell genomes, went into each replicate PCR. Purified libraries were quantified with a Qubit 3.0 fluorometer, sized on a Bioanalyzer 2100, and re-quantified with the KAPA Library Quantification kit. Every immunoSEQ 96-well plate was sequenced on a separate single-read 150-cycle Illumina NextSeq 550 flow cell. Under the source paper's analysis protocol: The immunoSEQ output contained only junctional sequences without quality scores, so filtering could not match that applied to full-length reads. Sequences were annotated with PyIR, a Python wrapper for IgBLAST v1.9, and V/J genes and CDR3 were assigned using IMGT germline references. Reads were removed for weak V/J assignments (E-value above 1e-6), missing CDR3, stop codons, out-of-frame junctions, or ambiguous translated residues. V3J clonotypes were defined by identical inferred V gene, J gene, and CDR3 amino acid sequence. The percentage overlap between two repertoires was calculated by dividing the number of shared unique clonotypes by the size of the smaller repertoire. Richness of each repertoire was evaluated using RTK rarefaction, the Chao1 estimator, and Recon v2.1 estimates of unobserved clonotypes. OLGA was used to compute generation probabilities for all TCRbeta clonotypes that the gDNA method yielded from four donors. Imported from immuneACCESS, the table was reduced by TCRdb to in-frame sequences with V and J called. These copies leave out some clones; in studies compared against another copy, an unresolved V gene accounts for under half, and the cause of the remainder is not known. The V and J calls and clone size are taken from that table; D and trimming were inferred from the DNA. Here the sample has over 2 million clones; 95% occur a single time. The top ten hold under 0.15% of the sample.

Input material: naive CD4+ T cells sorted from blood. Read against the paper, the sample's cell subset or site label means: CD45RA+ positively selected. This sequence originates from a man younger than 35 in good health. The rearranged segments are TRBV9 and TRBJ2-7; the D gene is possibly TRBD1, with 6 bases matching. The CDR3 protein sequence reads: CASSVGGQASYEQYF. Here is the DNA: TGTGCCAGCAGCGTAGGGGGGCAGGCATCCTACGAGCAGTACTTC.